Listed here are 8 T cell receptor beta chains from one sample, sequenced in a study of memory CD4+ T cells and cytomegalovirus serostatus. Profiled with immunoSEQ multiplex PCR; TCRdb holds only in-frame clones, not every one. Seen here are roughly 39,000 clones, over 65% observed once, and the top ten hold 0.6% to 0.95%. Single viable CD3+CD4+CD8-CD45RO+ cells were sorted as the memory CD4+ T cells. The specimen was memory CD4+ T cells from blood. These receptor sequences come from an adult in good health and CMV-seronegative.

The chain is built from TRBV29-1 and TRBJ1-2; possibly TRBD1 for D (5 bases). Per germline, CDR1 SQVTM and CDR2 ANQGSEA. The CDR3 extends over 12 amino acids. Trimming left V 7 bases short and J 2 bases short, with 11 bases between. The CDR3 loop reads CSAPRGNYGYTF. CDR3 bases: TGCAGCGCACCGCGGGGGAACTATGGCTACACCTTC. Drawing the rest from reference TRBV29-1 and TRBJ1-2, the complete variable domain is SAVISQKPSRDICQRGTSLTIQCQVDSQVTMMFWYRQQPGQSLTLIATANQGSEATYESGFVIDKFPISRPNLTFSTLTVSNMSPEDSSIYLCSAPRGNYGYTFGSGTRLTVV.

This clone has a handful of counts. The identical CDR3 is also encoded by other nucleotide sequences in the sample. The CDR3 loop is CASSLRGLEDTQYF. For the CDR3, the DNA is TGCGCCAGCAGCTTGCGGGGGTTGGAAGATACGCAGTATTTT. The chain has TRBV5-1 and TRBJ2-3, with D maybe TRBD2 (6 bases). V lost 1 base to trimming and J lost 5 bases, with 11 bases between them. Looked up from germline, CDR1 is SGHRS and CDR2 is YFSETQ. This CDR3 region has 14 residues.

V and J are TRBV5-4 and TRBJ2-3, with no clear D. This CDR3 is 13 amino acids long. Deletions cut 3 bases from V and 0 bases from J, with 5 bases between. Germline assignment: CDR1 SGHNT and CDR2 YYREEE (reference sequence). CDR3 residues: CASSSDSTDTQYF. CDR3 DNA: TGTGCCAGCAGCTCGGACAGCACAGATACGCAGTATTTT.

J is TRBJ1-2 and V is TRBV5-4; 10 bases agree with TRBD1. V lost 0 bases to trimming and J lost 13 bases; unmatched junction nucleotides: 3. From germline, CDR1 is SGHNT and CDR2 YYREEE (reference sequence). The length of the CDR3 is 12 residues. CDR3 region: CASSLDGTGVTF. DNA of the CDR3: TGTGCCAGCAGCTTGGACGGGACAGGGGTCACCTTC.

V is TRBV7-8 and J is TRBJ1-1, with 10 bases matching TRBD1. V lost 4 bases to trimming and J lost 1 base; unmatched junction nucleotides: 3. The CDR3 runs to 15 residues. Germline CDR1 and CDR2: SGHVS and FQNEAQ. In DNA, the CDR3 is TGTGCCAGCAGCTGGACAGGGGGTGGGAACACTGAAGCTTTCTTT. It specifies CASSWTGGGNTEAFF.

This rearrangement joins TRBV10-3 to TRBJ2-3, with TRBD2 matching 14 bases. J lost 3 bases, V lost 4 bases, and 3 bases had no gene match. Germline-derived CDR1 and CDR2 are ENHRY and SYGVKD. The CDR3 length is 16 residues. The CDR3: CAISAGLAGETDTQYF. The DNA of the CDR3 is TGTGCCATCAGTGCGGGACTAGCGGGGGAAACAGATACGCAGTATTTT.

V usage is TRBV6-1 and J usage is TRBJ2-3, with a possible D match to TRBD2 (5 bases). Germline V lookup: CDR1 MNHNS, CDR2 SASEGT. The CDR3 length is 13 residues. V lost 2 bases, J lost 8 bases, and 11 bases lay in between. Here the CDR3 reads CASSETSAGTQYF. The CDR3 nucleotides are TGTGCCAGCAGTGAAACGTCTGCGGGTACGCAGTATTTT.

As to this clone: The same CDR3 can be traced to other DNA sequences in this sample. The V and J genes are TRBV15 and TRBJ1-2; D unclear. CDR1 is LNHNV and CDR2 is YYDKDF in the germline V gene (reference sequence). V was shortened by 1 base and J by 2 bases, with 5 bases between the two germline ends. The CDR3 consists of 13 residues. The CDR3 sequence: CATSRGGNYGYTF. As DNA, the CDR3 is TGTGCCACCAGCAGAGGGGGAAACTATGGCTACACCTTC.